The entry below describes one T cell receptor beta chain. Germline lookup yields CDR1 LNHNV and CDR2 YYDKDF (reference sequence). V was cut by 1 base and J by 1 base, with 14 bases left in between. This CDR3 contains 17 residues. The table came from immunoSEQ multiplex PCR; TCRdb's copy has only in-frame clones and leaves some out. Of some 400,000 clones listed, approximately 95% are singletons. These data are taken from a study of shared T cell receptors in the human thymus. The V gene is TRBV15, the J gene TRBJ2-4, with D maybe TRBD2 (5 bases). The material sequenced was thymocytes. This receptor was taken from a human donor. CDR3 loop: CATSRVGRRAAKNIQYF. As DNA, the CDR3 is TGTGCCACCAGCAGAGTCGGTAGGCGGGCGGCCAAAAACATTCAGTACTTC.